A selection of T cell receptor beta chains follows, all from one sample in a study of control samples from healthy donors and cancer patients. The method was immunoSEQ multiplex PCR; TCRdb's version includes in-frame clones alone and lacks a portion of them. The table lists about 160,000 clones, 90% to 95% of them singletons, with around 9.3% in the top ten. The sample taken for sequencing was blood. The source of these receptors is a woman aged 40 to 50 in good health. Both conserved end residues are part of each CDR3. D genes are given only for firm matches. The listing skips clone size in some rows; elsewhere it reads once, few, many or a size class.

j_call d_call v_call clone_size cdr3_nt cdr3_aa
TRBJ1-1 - TRBV5-1 - TGCGCCAGCAGCTCTCAGGGGTTGAACACTGAAGCTTTCTTT CASSSQGLNTEAFF
TRBJ2-7 TRBD2 TRBV6-1 - TGTGCCAGCAGTGAACGACTAGCGGGAGTTGGCGAGCAGTACTTC CASSERLAGVGEQYF
TRBJ2-7 TRBD2 TRBV27 - TGTGCCAGCAGTTCCCAGACTTTTTCGCCTTCGGCTAGCGGGAGCTACGAGCAGTACTTC CASSSQTFSPSASGSYEQYF
TRBJ1-6 - TRBV6-5 - TGTGCCAGCAGCAAACAGAATTCACCCCTCCACTTT CASSKQNSPLHF
TRBJ2-7 - TRBV19 - TGTGCCAGTAGTTCAGGGGCCGCTCAGGGCTACGAGCAGTACTTC CASSSGAAQGYEQYF
TRBJ2-6 - TRBV12-5 - TGTGCTAGTGCTGTCTCTGGGGCCAACGTCCTGACTTTC CASAVSGANVLTF
TRBJ2-3 - TRBV27 - TGTGCCAGCAGGGATACTAGCACAGATACGCAGTATTTT CASRDTSTDTQYF
TRBJ2-3 - TRBV11-2 once TGTGCCAGCAGCTTGGATGCGATCAATACGCAGTATTTT CASSLDAINTQYF
TRBJ1-2 - TRBV29-1 - TGCAGCGTCCCCCTCCGGGGCTATGGCTACACCTTC CSVPLRGYGYTF
TRBJ1-2 TRBD1 TRBV3-1/TRBV3-2 - TGTGCCAGCAGCCACGGACAGGTCTATGGCTACACCTTC CASSHGQVYGYTF
TRBJ1-3 - TRBV19 - TGTGCCAGTAGTCCCTCATCCTACTCTGGAAACACCATATATTTT CASSPSSYSGNTIYF
TRBJ1-6 TRBD1 TRBV30 - TGTGCCTGGAGAGACAGGGCTCGATCACCCCTCCACTTT CAWRDRARSPLHF
TRBJ1-1 - TRBV12-3/TRBV12-4 - TGTGCCAGCAGTTTTCGGAGGGTCACTGAAGCTTTCTTT CASSFRRVTEAFF
TRBJ1-2 TRBD1 TRBV7-9 once TGTGCCAGCCTTGACCCTTCAGGGGGCACCTTC CASLDPSGGTF
TRBJ1-5 - TRBV19 - TGTGCCAGTAGTATCGCGACTTCTGGGGGCAATCAGCCCCAGCATTTT CASSIATSGGNQPQHF
TRBJ1-4 - TRBV7-8 once TGTGCCAGCAGCCCCCGGGTGGGGGAAAAACTGTTTTTT CASSPRVGEKLFF
TRBJ1-5 TRBD1 TRBV5-3 - TGTGCCAGAAGCTTGGGGACAGGGGGCTTTAGTATGTTCAGCAATCAGCCCCAGCATTTT CARSLGTGGFSMFSNQPQHF
TRBJ1-1 - TRBV12-3/TRBV12-4 - TGTGCCAGCAGTTTTTTCAGGGCTGAAGCTTTCTTT CASSFFRAEAFF
TRBJ1-6 - TRBV19 - TGTGCCAGTCGACAGTTCTATAATTCACCCCTCCACTTT CASRQFYNSPLHF
TRBJ1-1 - TRBV11-2 once TGTGCCAGCAGGCAAACAATGGGGAACACTGAAGCTTTCTTT CASRQTMGNTEAFF
TRBJ1-2 - TRBV11-2 - TGTGCCAGCACCGTTGGAGGGCCGTTTGGCTACACCTTC CASTVGGPFGYTF
TRBJ1-4 TRBD1 TRBV7-6 - TGTGCCAGCAGCGGGACAGGGAGGTTTAATGAAAAACTGTTTTTT CASSGTGRFNEKLFF
TRBJ1-3 TRBD1 TRBV2 once TGTGCCAGCAGTGAACGGCAGGGGGTCAGAAACACCATATATTTT CASSERQGVRNTIYF
TRBJ2-5 - TRBV7-2 - TGTGCCAGCAGCTTACGGACGGGAGAATATGAGACCCAGTACTTC CASSLRTGEYETQYF
TRBJ2-2 - TRBV5-1 - TGCGCCAGCAGCTCTACTAGACAGTCCGGGGAGCTGTTTTTT CASSSTRQSGELFF
TRBJ1-6 - TRBV4-3 - TGCGCCAGCAGCCCCCAGGGTGGAAATTATAATTCACCCCTCCACTTT CASSPQGGNYNSPLHF
TRBJ2-5 TRBD2 TRBV30 - TGTGCCTGGAGTGTAATTCGGGTTAGCGGGAGAATGGGGGAGACCCAGTACTTC CAWSVIRVSGRMGETQYF
TRBJ2-3 TRBD2 TRBV7-8 - TGTGCCAGCACCACCGGCTGGACTAGCGGGGATCAGAATACGCAGTATTTT CASTTGWTSGDQNTQYF
TRBJ1-2 - TRBV7-2 - TGTGCCAGCAGCTTAGGGGCGGGGAACTATGGCTACACCTTC CASSLGAGNYGYTF
TRBJ2-1 - TRBV12-3/TRBV12-4 - TGTGCCAGCAGTTTCATCCCTAGGGGGGAGCAGTTCTTC CASSFIPRGEQFF
TRBJ2-7 - TRBV10-2 - TGCGCCAGCAGTGTTAGCTCCTACGAGCAGTACTTC CASSVSSYEQYF
TRBJ2-2 - TRBV29-1 - TGCAGCGTTGAAGAGTTTAACAGGGCTAGCACCGGGGAGCTGTTTTTT CSVEEFNRASTGELFF
TRBJ1-1 - TRBV6-6 - TGTGCCAGCAGTGGGGGGGCTGGTGAAGCTTTCTTT CASSGGAGEAFF
TRBJ2-2 TRBD1 TRBV5-1 once TGCGCCAGCAGTTGGGACAGACCTACGAACACCGGGGAGCTGTTTTTT CASSWDRPTNTGELFF
TRBJ1-5 - TRBV2 - TGTGCCAGCAGTGGACTGCCGAATCAGCCCCAGCATTTT CASSGLPNQPQHF